The 28 T cell receptor beta chains listed next were all sequenced from one sample in a study of cytomegalovirus exposure and HLA in healthy donors. The PCR had 60 Vbeta and 13 Jbeta primers. The protocol was immunoSEQ multiplex PCR, while the TCRdb copy is restricted to in-frame clones and leaves out a portion. The sample consists of approximately 90,000 clones, approximately 77% of them appearing once. Sequenced input: PBMCs. The receptors originated from a woman aged 40 to 49 in good health and CMV-seronegative.

The V gene is TRBV15, the J gene TRBJ2-2, with D maybe TRBD1 (6 bases). Between the trimmed V and J ends, which lost 7 bases and 0 bases, there was a span of 18 bases. Germline loops: CDR1 LNHNV, CDR2 YYDKDF (reference sequence). The CDR3 consists of 17 residues. The DNA for the CDR3 is TGTGCCACCATCAAGTATGGGGGCGCACCGAACACCGGGGAGCTGTTTTTT. It translates to CATIKYGGAPNTGELFF.

The chain links TRBV2 to TRBJ1-2, with D uncertain. Germline loops: CDR1 SNHLY, CDR2 FYNNEI. The V end was cut by 4 bases, the J end by 1 base, with 7 bases between. This CDR3 is 13 amino acids long. The CDR3 protein is CASSANINYGYTF. Here the CDR3 DNA reads TGTGCCAGCAGTGCCAACATTAACTATGGCTACACCTTC. The full variable domain, rest sourced from reference TRBV2 and TRBJ1-2, is EPEVTQTPSHQVTQMGQEVILRCVPISNHLYFYWYRQILGQKVEFLVSFYNNEISEKSEIFDDQFSVERPDGSNFTLKIRSTKLEDSAMYFCASSANINYGYTFGSGTRLTVV.

This clone was observed a few times. The gene calls are TRBV2 and TRBJ1-4; TRBD1 aligns across 7 bases. V trimming: 6 bases; J trimming: 0 bases; junction bases outside the gene matches: 10. The length of the CDR3 is 17 residues. Germline CDR1 is SNHLY and CDR2 is FYNNEI. The CDR3: CASSRDRVLSTNEKLFF. CDR3 coding DNA: TGTGCCAGCAGCCGGGACAGAGTACTTTCAACTAATGAAAAACTGTTTTTT. The variable domain in full, completed from reference TRBV2 and TRBJ1-4, reads EPEVTQTPSHQVTQMGQEVILRCVPISNHLYFYWYRQILGQKVEFLVSFYNNEISEKSEIFDDQFSVERPDGSNFTLKIRSTKLEDSAMYFCASSRDRVLSTNEKLFFGSGTQLSVL.

The chain employs TRBV18 and TRBJ1-2; possible D gene TRBD1, 5 bases. CDR3 size: 15 residues. Germline V CDR1 and CDR2: KGHSH, LQKENI. Trimming took 2 bases from V and 4 from J, leaving 14 bases between them. CDR3 loop: CASSPAGDRGYGYTF. CDR3 nucleotides: TGTGCCAGCTCACCAGCGGGGGATCGTGGCTATGGCTACACCTTC.

As concerns this clone: The same CDR3 can be traced to other DNA sequences in this sample. V is TRBV25-1 and J is TRBJ2-7; D is uncertain. From germline, CDR1 is MGHDK and CDR2 SYGVNS. The CDR3 is made up of 13 amino acids. V was clipped by 2 bases and J by 1 base, with 6 bases between them. The CDR3 is CASSETDSYEQYF. The CDR3 nucleotides are TGTGCCAGCAGTGAAACAGATTCCTACGAGCAGTACTTC.

This clone came up once. The CDR3 region is CASNPGQGFSYEQYF. The DNA of the CDR3 is TGTGCCAGCAACCCGGGACAGGGGTTTTCCTACGAGCAGTACTTC. The J gene is TRBJ2-7, the V gene TRBV21-1; the D call of TRBD1 is as the table states it, not checked on the DNA. TRBV21-1 is termed a pseudogene. The CDR3 has 15 amino acids.

This clone was seen more than once but under ten times. V is TRBV2 and J is TRBJ2-1; D may be TRBD2 (5 bases). Germline CDR1 SNHLY, CDR2 FYNNEI. V was trimmed by 4 bases and J by 0 bases, leaving 10 bases between them. This CDR3 region has 15 residues. CDR3: CASSAYTSSYNEQFF. CDR3 coding DNA: TGTGCCAGCAGTGCATACACTAGCTCCTACAATGAGCAGTTCTTC.

V usage is TRBV4-1 and J usage is TRBJ2-3; 11 bases line up with TRBD2. This CDR3 is 17 amino acids long. The V gene end was trimmed by 3 bases and the J gene end by 0 bases; junction bases not matched to a gene: 5. Germline lookup yields CDR1 MGHRA and CDR2 YSYEKL. The CDR3 sequence: CASSQGGTSGSTDTQYF. The CDR3 coding sequence is TGCGCCAGCAGCCAGGGCGGGACTAGCGGAAGCACAGATACGCAGTATTTT.

This clone was seen just once. The CDR3 bases are TGTGCCAGCAGCCAATTAGGACAGGGCGCTAACAATGAGCAGTTCTTC. It is translated as CASSQLGQGANNEQFF. The chain joins TRBV16 to TRBJ2-1; 8 bases are shared with TRBD1. From germline, CDR1 is KGHSY and CDR2 FQNENV. The junction had 7 bases not matched to a gene; V was cut back by 1 base and J by 5 bases. The CDR3 covers 16 residues.

V gene TRBV7-2 combines with J gene TRBJ1-1, with D hard to call. The CDR3 sequence is 12 residues long. CDR1 and CDR2 (germline): SGHTA, FQGNSA. The V end lost 1 base, the J end lost 12 bases, and 12 bases lay between the germline ends. The CDR3 sequence is CASSLGFGLPFF. CDR3 DNA: TGTGCCAGCAGCTTAGGATTTGGCCTCCCTTTCTTT.

The chain carries TRBV6-1 and TRBJ1-5; 7 nucleotides line up with TRBD1. The CDR3 consists of 15 residues. V was pared by 7 bases and J by 0 bases, with 6 bases of the junction left unmatched. Germline V gene lookup returns CDR1 MNHNS and CDR2 SASEGT. CDR3 coding DNA: TGTGCCAGCAACTGGGACAGCTATAGCAATCAGCCCCAGCATTTT. Translation gives CASNWDSYSNQPQHF.

The chain recombines TRBV19 with TRBJ2-1; 11 nucleotides align to TRBD1. V dropped 7 bases and J dropped 6; count of bases not matched to a gene: 8. CDR1 is LNHDA, CDR2 SQIVND, per germline (reference sequence). This CDR3 has 15 residues. For the CDR3, the DNA is TGTGCCAGTAAGCTGGTTGGACAGGGGGCCAATGAGCAGTTCTTC. This sequence encodes CASKLVGQGANEQFF.

This clone was observed a handful of times. This chain joins TRBV10-2 and TRBJ1-3; TRBD1 matches at 7 bases. This CDR3 has 14 residues. Germline assignment: CDR1 WSHSY and CDR2 SAAADI. V lost 8 bases and J lost 4; bases outside the gene matches: 8. The CDR3 DNA reads as TGCGCCAGCTCCCGGGGGACAGACGGAAACACCATATATTTT. Translated, it gives CASSRGTDGNTIYF.

V gene TRBV13 combines with J gene TRBJ1-5; TRBD1 is a possible D gene (6 bases). The CDR3 consists of 15 residues. Between the trimmed V and J ends, which lost 5 bases and 3 bases, there was a span of 14 bases. The V gene's germline CDR1 is PRHDT and CDR2 FYEKMQ (reference sequence). The DNA of the CDR3 is TGTGCCAGCAGCAGGTGGGGGCAGAACAATCAGCCCCAGCATTTT. Translation gives CASSRWGQNNQPQHF.

This chain joins TRBV4-2 and TRBJ1-5, with 7 bases matching TRBD1. There are 16 residues in the CDR3. Losses at the gene ends were 0 bases for V and 0 bases for J; bases not matched to a gene: 2. Per the germline V gene, CDR1 is LGHNA and CDR2 is YNFKEQ. CDR3 DNA sequence: TGTGCCAGCAGCCAAGATTGGACAGGTAGCAATCAGCCCCAGCATTTT. It specifies CASSQDWTGSNQPQHF.

The rearrangement joins TRBV5-1 to TRBJ1-3; the D is unclear. With 0 bases removed from V and 3 bases from J, the gap between germline ends came to 7 bases. CDR3 size: 14 residues. CDR1 and CDR2 from the germline V gene are SGHRS and YFSETQ. The CDR3 nucleotides read TGCGCCAGCAGCTTGGGCGCGGTTGGAAACACCATATATTTT. It is translated as CASSLGAVGNTIYF.

The CDR3 sequence is CASSQAPGGQSYEQYF. The CDR3 region has the DNA TGTGCCAGCAGCCAAGCTCCTGGGGGACAGTCCTACGAGCAGTACTTC. This chain connects TRBV4-2 to TRBJ2-7, with 7 bases lining up with TRBD1. CDR3 length: 16 residues. The germline V gene has CDR1 LGHNA and CDR2 YNFKEQ. J gave up 1 base and V 1 base, and 7 bases lay outside the gene matches.

The chain is built from TRBV5-6 and TRBJ2-5; D perhaps matches TRBD2 (7 bases). Between the trimmed V and J ends, which lost 3 bases and 2 bases, there was a span of 14 bases. The germline CDR1 and CDR2 sequences are SGHDT and YYEEEE. This CDR3 has 15 amino acids. The CDR3 region has the DNA TGTGCCAGCAGCTGGCGTAGGGGGGGACAAGAGACCCAGTACTTC. It yields the protein CASSWRRGGQETQYF.

The rearrangement uses TRBV6-5 and TRBJ1-6; no firm D call. V was clipped by 0 bases and J by 12 bases, with 12 bases between them. Per germline, CDR1 MNHEY and CDR2 SVGAGI. This CDR3 region has 14 residues. In nucleotides, the CDR3 is TGTGCCAGCAGTTACTCGAACGGGAAGGAACCCCTCCACTTT. Amino acid sequence: CASSYSNGKEPLHF.

This clone was observed a few times. V is TRBV15 and J is TRBJ2-3; 10 nucleotides match TRBD1. Germline lookup yields CDR1 LNHNV and CDR2 YYDKDF (reference sequence). CDR3 size: 19 residues. Trimming removed 1 base from V and 0 bases from J; junction bases left unmatched: 10. CDR3 in amino acids: CATSRGQFPGQGSTDTQYF. The CDR3 DNA reads TGTGCCACCAGCAGAGGCCAATTTCCGGGACAGGGGAGCACAGATACGCAGTATTTT.

V usage is TRBV7-2 and J usage is TRBJ2-2; D remains ambiguous. The CDR3 totals 13 residues. V lost 5 bases, J lost 7 bases, and 11 bases lay in between. Germline CDR1 reads SGHTA; CDR2 reads FQGNSA. The CDR3 loop is CASSRKRGGELFF. CDR3 nucleotides: TGTGCCAGCAGCCGAAAGCGAGGCGGGGAGCTGTTTTTT.

There are a few counts of this clone. This chain links TRBV5-1 with TRBJ2-5; TRBD2 is a possible D gene (6 bases). The V end was cut by 3 bases, the J end by 2 bases, with 14 bases between. Germline V gene lookup returns CDR1 SGHRS and CDR2 YFSETQ. The CDR3 totals 15 residues. CDR3 loop: CASSSLFGGQETQYF. The CDR3 DNA follows: TGCGCCAGCAGCTCGCTCTTCGGGGGTCAAGAGACCCAGTACTTC.

This clone was seen a single time. The V and J genes are TRBV9 and TRBJ1-6; perhaps TRBD1 as D (5 bases). CDR1 is SGDLS, CDR2 YYNGEE, per germline. CDR3 length equals 12 residues. The CDR3 loop reads CARGGKNSPLHF. DNA of the CDR3: TGTGCTAGGGGAGGGAAAAATTCACCCCTCCACTTT.

This chain links TRBV5-1 with TRBJ2-1; 9 positions agree with TRBD2. Germline V gene data show CDR1 as SGHRS and CDR2 as YFSETQ. CDR3 length equals 15 residues. V was clipped by 5 bases and J by 6 bases; unmatched bases: 9. As DNA, the CDR3 is TGCGCCAGCAGGCAGGGCGGGGGGGCAGCCAATGAGCAGTTCTTC. Translation: CASRQGGGAANEQFF. Looking up the rest from reference TRBV5-1 and TRBJ2-1 gives the full variable domain: KAGVTQTPRYLIKTRGQQVTLSCSPISGHRSVSWYQQTPGQGLQFLFEYFSETQRNKGNFPGRFSGRQFSNSRSEMNVSTLELGDSALYLCASRQGGGAANEQFFGPGTRLTVL.

This clone was observed a few times. The V call is TRBV15, the J call TRBJ2-3; possibly TRBD2 for D (5 bases). The V gene's germline CDR1 is LNHNV and CDR2 YYDKDF (reference sequence). V dropped 5 bases and J dropped 0 bases, with 12 bases sitting between them. This CDR3 is built from 15 residues. The CDR3: CATSGGRPSTDTQYF. The CDR3 nucleotides are TGTGCCACCAGCGGCGGGCGACCTAGCACAGATACGCAGTATTTT.

This chain uses TRBV19 with TRBJ1-2; TRBD1 matches at 8 bases. V gave up 2 bases and J gave up 7 bases; unmatched junction bases: 6. The CDR3 length is 14 residues. Germline-derived CDR1 and CDR2 are LNHDA and SQIVND (reference sequence). The CDR3 loop is CASSIQGAPVGYTF. The CDR3 DNA reads TGTGCCAGTAGTATACAGGGGGCGCCGGTTGGCTACACCTTC.

J is TRBJ1-2 and V is TRBV7-8; 8 bases agree with TRBD1. The CDR3 is 14 amino acids. In germline, CDR1 is SGHVS, CDR2 FQNEAQ. Trimming cost V 0 bases and J 4 bases; bases outside gene matches: 1. The CDR3 coding sequence is TGTGCCAGCAGCTTAGCGACAGGGGTCTATGGCTACACCTTC. Amino acids: CASSLATGVYGYTF.

V and J are TRBV2 and TRBJ2-7; maybe TRBD2 (5 bases). Germline CDR1 reads SNHLY; CDR2 reads FYNNEI. Trimming shortened V by 6 bases and J by 7 bases, and 10 bases separated the two germline ends. The length of the CDR3 is 11 residues. CDR3 residues: CASRRRGEQYF. The CDR3 nucleotides are TGTGCCAGCAGGCGTCGAGGGGAGCAGTACTTC.